A selection of T cell receptor beta chains follows, all from one sample in a study of T-cell reconstitution after alpha-beta-depleted transplantation in children. TCRdb independently ran MiXCR on the PCR reads; one entry per CDR3 protein. Here the sample spans 450,000 to 600,000 distinct CDR3 sequences, around 16% being singletons. Source: PBMCs from the stem cell graft donor, taken from the stem cell graft. The origin of the receptors is a human donor who donated a stem cell graft to a child with acute lymphoblastic leukemia. The CDR3 runs from the conserved cysteine through the conserved F or W. A D gene is named only where the DNA matches it firmly. Not all rows give a size; the values are once, few, many and, for expanded clones, a class.

d_gene | j_gene | abundance | v_gene | CDR3aa | CDR3nt
- | TRBJ2-7 | few | TRBV4-1 | CASSQHSTASGEQYF | TGCGCCAGCAGCCAACATTCCACAGCCTCGGGCGAGCAGTACTTC
- | TRBJ2-5 | once | TRBV7-8 | CASSGTSSETQYF | TGTGCCAGCAGCGGAACTAGTTCAGAGACCCAGTACTTC
- | TRBJ2-5 | - | TRBV6-5 | CASSYSNWVQETQYF | TGTGCCAGCAGTTACTCGAATTGGGTCCAAGAGACCCAGTACTTC
- | TRBJ2-1 | few | TRBV7-6 | CASSETHEQFF | TGTGCCAGCAGCGAAACCCATGAGCAGTTCTTC
- | TRBJ2-1 | few | TRBV10-3 | CAISETAVGNEQFF | TGTGCCATCAGTGAAACTGCGGTTGGCAATGAGCAGTTCTTC
- | TRBJ1-4 | - | TRBV9 | CASSVRPSSWEKLFF | TGTGCCAGCAGCGTACGACCGAGCAGTTGGGAAAAACTGTTTTTT
- | TRBJ2-1 | - | TRBV5-1 | CASSFTGDSYDEQFF | TGCGCCAGCAGCTTTACGGGAGACTCCTACGATGAGCAGTTCTTC
- | TRBJ2-7 | few | TRBV12-3/TRBV12-4 | CASRSGGSYEQYF | TGTGCCAGCAGATCCGGGGGCTCCTACGAGCAGTACTTC
TRBD1 | TRBJ2-4 | - | TRBV4-1 | CASSQPTGVAKNIQYF | TGCGCCAGCAGCCAACCGACAGGGGTAGCCAAAAACATTCAGTACTTC
TRBD1 | TRBJ2-7 | - | TRBV10-3 | CAISESIPKGQGISYEQYF | TGTGCCATCAGTGAGTCTATACCCAAGGGACAGGGGATTTCCTACGAGCAGTACTTC
TRBD1 | TRBJ2-7 | - | TRBV12-3/TRBV12-4 | CASSLAGDRTYEQYF | TGTGCCAGCAGTTTAGCCGGGGACAGGACCTACGAGCAGTACTTC